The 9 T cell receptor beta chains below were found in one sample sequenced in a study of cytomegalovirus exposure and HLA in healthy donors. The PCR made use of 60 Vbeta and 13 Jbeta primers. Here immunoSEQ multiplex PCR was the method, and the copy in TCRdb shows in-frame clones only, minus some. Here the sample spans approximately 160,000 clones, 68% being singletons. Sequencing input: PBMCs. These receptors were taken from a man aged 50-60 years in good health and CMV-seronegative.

This chain's CDR3 is CASSSQTGLITEAFF. In DNA form, the CDR3 reads TGTGCCAGCAGCTCACAGACAGGGTTGATCACTGAAGCTTTCTTT. The V gene is TRBV9, the J gene TRBJ1-1; 7 nucleotides match TRBD1. Germline V lookup: CDR1 SGDLS, CDR2 YYNGEE. The CDR3 consists of 15 residues. Unmatched junction bases numbered 10, after V lost 4 bases and J lost 4 bases.

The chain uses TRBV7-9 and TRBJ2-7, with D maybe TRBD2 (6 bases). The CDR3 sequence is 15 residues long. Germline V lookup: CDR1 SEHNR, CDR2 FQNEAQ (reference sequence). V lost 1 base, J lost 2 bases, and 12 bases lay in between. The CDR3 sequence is CASSLVPSEAYEQYF. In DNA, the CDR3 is TGTGCCAGCAGCTTAGTTCCTAGCGAGGCCTACGAGCAGTACTTC.

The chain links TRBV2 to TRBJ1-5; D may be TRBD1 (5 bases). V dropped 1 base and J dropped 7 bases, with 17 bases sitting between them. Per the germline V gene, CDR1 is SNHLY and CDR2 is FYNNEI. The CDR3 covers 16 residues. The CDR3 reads CASSEVRDGRLQPQHF. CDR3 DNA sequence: TGTGCCAGCAGTGAAGTGCGGGACGGGCGTCTACAGCCCCAGCATTTT.

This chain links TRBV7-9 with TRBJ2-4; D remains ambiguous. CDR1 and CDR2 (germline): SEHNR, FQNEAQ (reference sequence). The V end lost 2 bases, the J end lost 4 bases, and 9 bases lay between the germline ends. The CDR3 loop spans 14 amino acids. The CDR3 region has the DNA TGTGCCAGCAGCTTACCCGGGTGGAAAAACATTCAGTACTTC. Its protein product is CASSLPGWKNIQYF.

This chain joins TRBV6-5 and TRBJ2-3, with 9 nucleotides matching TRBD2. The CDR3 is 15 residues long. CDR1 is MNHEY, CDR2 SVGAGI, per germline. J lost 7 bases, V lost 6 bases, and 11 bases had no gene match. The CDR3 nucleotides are TGTGCCAGCAGGTTTGGCGGGGGGGCCACTTATACGCAGTATTTT. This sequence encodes CASRFGGGATYTQYF.

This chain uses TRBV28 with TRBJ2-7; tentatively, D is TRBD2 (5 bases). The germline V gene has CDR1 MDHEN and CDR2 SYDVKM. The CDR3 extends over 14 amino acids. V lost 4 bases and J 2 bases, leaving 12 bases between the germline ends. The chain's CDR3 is CASSYSGRTYEQYF. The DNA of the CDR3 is TGTGCCAGCAGTTATTCTGGGAGAACCTACGAGCAGTACTTC. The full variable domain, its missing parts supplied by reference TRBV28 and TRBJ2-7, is DVKVTQSSRYLVKRTGEKVFLECVQDMDHENMFWYRQDPGLGLRLIYFSYDVKMKEKGDIPEGYSVSREKKERFSLILESASTNQTSMYLCASSYSGRTYEQYFGPGTRLTVT.

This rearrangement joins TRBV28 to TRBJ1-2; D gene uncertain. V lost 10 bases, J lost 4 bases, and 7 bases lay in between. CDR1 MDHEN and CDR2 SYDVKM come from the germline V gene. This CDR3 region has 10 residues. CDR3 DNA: TGTGCCACTAGTGGCTATGGCTACACCTTC. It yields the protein CATSGYGYTF.

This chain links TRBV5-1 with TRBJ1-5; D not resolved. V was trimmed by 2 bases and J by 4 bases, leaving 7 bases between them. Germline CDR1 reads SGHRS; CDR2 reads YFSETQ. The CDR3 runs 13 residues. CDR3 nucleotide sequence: TGCGCCAGCAGCTTCGGGGATAATCAGCCCCAGCATTTT. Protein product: CASSFGDNQPQHF.

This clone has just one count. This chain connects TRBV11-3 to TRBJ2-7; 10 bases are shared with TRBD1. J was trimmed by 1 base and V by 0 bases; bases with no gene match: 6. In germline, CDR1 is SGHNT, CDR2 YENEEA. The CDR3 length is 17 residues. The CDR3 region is CASSLDRGTGESYEQYF. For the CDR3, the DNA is TGTGCCAGCAGCTTAGATAGGGGGACAGGGGAGTCCTACGAGCAGTACTTC.